This T cell receptor (beta chain) was obtained from a study of control samples from healthy donors and cancer patients. Method: immunoSEQ multiplex PCR; TCRdb's copy keeps in-frame clones and lacks some. The sample contains some 30,000 clones, around 92% of which appear only once. The CDR3 covers 13 residues. Looked up from germline, CDR1 is MNHEY and CDR2 is SMNVEV (reference sequence). Deletions cut 5 bases from V and 2 bases from J, with 10 bases between. V is TRBV27 and J is TRBJ2-7, with unresolved D. The TCR comes from a man between 45 and 60 years old with lung cancer. Input material: PBMCs. The CDR3 region has the DNA TGTGCCAGCAGTGCCCAGGTGACCTACGAGCAGTACTTC. The encoded protein is CASSAQVTYEQYF.